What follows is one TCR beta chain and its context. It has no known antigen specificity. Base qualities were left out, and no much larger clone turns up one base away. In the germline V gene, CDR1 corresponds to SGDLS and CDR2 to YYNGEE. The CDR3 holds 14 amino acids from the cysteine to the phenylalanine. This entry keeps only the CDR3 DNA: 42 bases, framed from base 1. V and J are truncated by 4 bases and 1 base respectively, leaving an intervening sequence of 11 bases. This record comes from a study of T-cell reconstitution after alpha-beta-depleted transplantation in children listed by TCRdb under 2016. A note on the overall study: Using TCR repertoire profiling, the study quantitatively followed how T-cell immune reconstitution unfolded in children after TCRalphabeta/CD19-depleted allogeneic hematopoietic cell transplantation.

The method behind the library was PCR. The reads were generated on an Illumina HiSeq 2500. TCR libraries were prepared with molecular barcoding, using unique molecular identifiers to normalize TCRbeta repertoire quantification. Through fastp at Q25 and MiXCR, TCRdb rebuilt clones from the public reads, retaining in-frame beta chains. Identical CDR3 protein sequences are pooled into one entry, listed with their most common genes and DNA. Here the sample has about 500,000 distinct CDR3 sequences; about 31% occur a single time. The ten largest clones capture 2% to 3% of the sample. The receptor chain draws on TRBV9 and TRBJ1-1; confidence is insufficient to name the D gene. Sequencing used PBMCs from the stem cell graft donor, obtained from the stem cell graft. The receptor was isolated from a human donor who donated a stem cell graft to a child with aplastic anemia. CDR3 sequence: CASSTKDGNTEAFF. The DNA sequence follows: TGTGCCAGCAGCACCAAGGACGGGAACACTGAAGCTTTCTTT.